These T cell receptor beta chains were read from a single sample in a study of cytomegalovirus exposure and HLA in healthy donors. Profiled with immunoSEQ multiplex PCR; TCRdb holds only in-frame clones, not every one. The sample carries about 140,000 clones, 66% recorded once. Sequenced input: PBMCs. The receptors shown here come from a human donor in good health. Each CDR3 is given with its conserved first and last residue. A D gene is named only where the DNA matches it firmly. Size values are once, few and many counts, or a class for expanded clones, and some rows have none.

length | J | V | D | size | DNA | CDR3
14 | TRBJ2-5 | TRBV9 | . | few | TGTGCCAGCAGCGTAGAAGCGACTCGAGAGACCCAGTACTTC | CASSVEATRETQYF
16 | TRBJ2-1 | TRBV9 | TRBD2 | . | TGTGCCAGCAGCGTAGATCTAGCGGGCCACTACAATGAGCAGTTCTTC | CASSVDLAGHYNEQFF
18 | TRBJ1-1 | TRBV11-2 | TRBD1 | . | TGTGCCAGCAGCTCCCGCAGACAGGGGGCGGATGCGAACACTGAAGCTTTCTTT | CASSSRRQGADANTEAFF
15 | TRBJ2-2 | TRBV5-4 | TRBD2 | . | TGTGCCAGCAGCTTAACCAGCGGGACGAGCGGGGAGCTGTTTTTT | CASSLTSGTSGELFF
14 | TRBJ2-5 | TRBV4-3 | TRBD1 | . | TGCGCCAGCAGCCCGGGACAGTACCAAGAGACCCAGTACTTC | CASSPGQYQETQYF
15 | TRBJ2-7 | TRBV15 | TRBD1 | . | TGTGCCACCAGCGCAAGCAGGGGGTCAACCTACGAGCAGTACTTC | CATSASRGSTYEQYF
14 | TRBJ2-7 | TRBV28 | TRBD2 | . | TGTGCCAGCAGTTATAGCGGGATTGGGCCCCAGCAGTACTTC | CASSYSGIGPQQYF
14 | TRBJ1-1 | TRBV5-4 | . | . | TGTGCCAGCAGCTTAAACAGAGAGAACACTGAAGCTTTCTTT | CASSLNRENTEAFF
13 | TRBJ1-4 | TRBV15 | . | . | TGTGCCACCAGCAGAGATCCGGGAGAAAAACTGTTTTTT | CATSRDPGEKLFF
15 | TRBJ2-7 | TRBV28 | . | . | TGTGCCAGCAGTTTACTGGAAGGGAGCTCCTACGAGCAGTACTTC | CASSLLEGSSYEQYF
13 | TRBJ2-2 | TRBV5-6 | . | . | TGTGCCAGCAGCCTAGCGAGCGCCGGGGAGCTGTTTTTT | CASSLASAGELFF
15 | TRBJ1-1 | TRBV7-9 | . | . | TGTGCCAGCAGCTTAGGGGACATACTGAACACTGAAGCTTTCTTT | CASSLGDILNTEAFF
13 | TRBJ2-7 | TRBV28 | TRBD1 | once | TGTGCCAGCAGTTCGGGACAGGGAGGGGAGCAGTACTTC | CASSSGQGGEQYF
14 | TRBJ2-7 | TRBV19 | TRBD2 | . | TGTGCCAGTAGTGAACTAGCGGGTACGGGGGAGCAGTACTTC | CASSELAGTGEQYF
13 | TRBJ2-7 | TRBV5-4 | TRBD2 | . | TGTGCCAGCAGCTTGGTAGGGACTAACGAGCAGTACTTC | CASSLVGTNEQYF
17 | TRBJ2-1 | TRBV15 | . | . | TGTGCCACCAGCAAGACTTTTCCCGAGGTTACCTCCAATGAGCAGTTCTTC | CATSKTFPEVTSNEQFF
14 | TRBJ1-4 | TRBV19 | . | once | TGTGCCAGTAGAGCGGGACTCTGGAGTGAAAAACTGTTTTTT | CASRAGLWSEKLFF
14 | TRBJ1-2 | TRBV6-6 | TRBD1 | few | TGTGCCAGCAGATTGACAGGGGGCGACTATGGCTACACCTTC | CASRLTGGDYGYTF
14 | TRBJ1-4 | TRBV28 | . | . | TGTGCCAGCAGACGGCGAGAGGTTAATGAAAAACTGTTTTTT | CASRRREVNEKLFF
16 | TRBJ2-7 | TRBV21-1 | . | few | TGTGCCAGCAGCGCGAACCGGGACAGGGGTTCGCACGAGCAGTACTTC | CASSANRDRGSHEQYF
16 | TRBJ1-1 | TRBV9 | TRBD1 | . | TGTGCCAGCAGCGCCCACAAACAGGGGGCGCGTACTGAAGCTTTCTTT | CASSAHKQGARTEAFF
15 | TRBJ1-6 | TRBV4-3 | . | . | TGCGCCAGCAGCCAAGAGCAAAGGGGCAATTCACCCCTCCACTTT | CASSQEQRGNSPLHF
15 | TRBJ1-5 | TRBV28 | . | . | TGTGCCAGCAGTTTATCGCGGGCAGTTAGTCAGCCCCAGCATTTT | CASSLSRAVSQPQHF
15 | TRBJ2-3 | TRBV15 | . | . | TGTGCCACCAGCAGAGAGGGGCTGAGGCCAGATACGCAGTATTTT | CATSREGLRPDTQYF
13 | TRBJ2-5 | TRBV29-1 | TRBD1 | . | TGCAGCGTTGACGGGACAGGGGTAGAGACCCAGTACTTC | CSVDGTGVETQYF
15 | TRBJ2-1 | TRBV9 | . | . | TGTGCCAGCAGCGTATTCAGGACACCTGACAATGAGCAGTTCTTC | CASSVFRTPDNEQFF
14 | TRBJ2-7 | TRBV4-1 | . | few | TGCGCCAGCAGCCAAGCAGGGCTCCGGGACGAGCAGTACTTC | CASSQAGLRDEQYF
15 | TRBJ2-1 | TRBV10-3 | TRBD2 | . | TGTGCCATCAGCCCGGGACTAGCGGATAACAATGAGCAGTTCTTC | CAISPGLADNNEQFF
15 | TRBJ2-3 | TRBV10-3 | . | . | TGTGCCATCAGTAGTGGTAGCGGAAGCACAGATACGCAGTATTTT | CAISSGSGSTDTQYF
14 | TRBJ2-1 | TRBV5-1 | TRBD1 | . | TGCGCCAGCAGCTTAGACAGGGGTCACAATGAGCAGTTCTTC | CASSLDRGHNEQFF
15 | TRBJ2-3 | TRBV4-1 | TRBD1 | few | TGCGCCAGCAGCCACGGACAGGGTATTATGGATACGCAGTATTTT | CASSHGQGIMDTQYF
14 | TRBJ2-5 | TRBV5-4 | . | . | TGTGCCAGCAGCCGCATCGAGGCGGATGAGACCCAGTACTTC | CASSRIEADETQYF
12 | TRBJ1-1 | TRBV5-1 | . | . | TGCGCCAGCGGAGACGGTAACCCTGAAGCTTTCTTT | CASGDGNPEAFF
15 | TRBJ2-7 | TRBV5-1 | . | . | TGCGCCAGCAGCAACCCCCAGACAGGAGGCTACGAGCAGTACTTC | CASSNPQTGGYEQYF
15 | TRBJ1-1 | TRBV19 | . | . | TGTGCCAGTAGTGCAAAGGGGGACATGAACACTGAAGCTTTCTTT | CASSAKGDMNTEAFF
12 | TRBJ1-3 | TRBV29-1 | . | . | TGCAGCGTGGGGGGTTCTGGAAACACCATATATTTT | CSVGGSGNTIYF
16 | TRBJ2-7 | TRBV6-5 | TRBD2 | . | TGTGCCAGCAGTTACTCCGGACTAGCGGGACGTTATGAGCAGTACTTC | CASSYSGLAGRYEQYF
15 | TRBJ1-2 | TRBV6-4 | . | few | TGTGCCAGCAGCCAAACCCCGCAGGGTCTCTATGGCTACACCTTC | CASSQTPQGLYGYTF
15 | TRBJ2-1 | TRBV25-1 | TRBD2 | . | TGTGCCAGCAGTGATCCGGGACTAGCCTACAATGAGCAGTTCTTC | CASSDPGLAYNEQFF
17 | TRBJ2-7 | TRBV29-1 | TRBD2 | . | TGCAGCGTATGGACTAGCGGGAGGGTTTCGTCCTCCTACGAGCAGTACTTC | CSVWTSGRVSSSYEQYF
14 | TRBJ2-1 | TRBV5-1 | . | once | TGCGCCAGCAGCTTGGACGGGAGTTGGGATGAGCAGTTCTTC | CASSLDGSWDEQFF
18 | TRBJ1-1 | TRBV4-1 | . | . | TGCGCCAGCAGCCCCTATTCCCCGTGGCCCCTCGGGGACACTGAAGCTTTCTTT | CASSPYSPWPLGDTEAFF
14 | TRBJ2-5 | TRBV7-9 | . | . | TGTGCCAGCAGCTTATGGGACATCCAAGAGACCCAGTACTTC | CASSLWDIQETQYF
15 | TRBJ2-3 | TRBV28 | . | . | TGTGCCAGCAGTTTATCTCTATCCCGCACAGATACGCAGTATTTT | CASSLSLSRTDTQYF
12 | TRBJ1-2 | TRBV23-1 | . | . | TGCGCCAGCAGTCAGGGGCCTTATGGCTACACCTTC | CASSQGPYGYTF
17 | TRBJ2-1 | TRBV6-1 | TRBD2 | . | TGTGCCAGCAGTGAGGGACTAGCGGGGAAGGCGTACAATGAGCAGTTCTTC | CASSEGLAGKAYNEQFF
15 | TRBJ1-5 | TRBV5-4 | TRBD1 | . | TGTGCCAGCAGCTTGGATAGGGGGCTGGGTCAGCCCCAGCATTTT | CASSLDRGLGQPQHF
17 | TRBJ2-1 | TRBV27 | TRBD2 | . | TGTGCCAGCAGCCCTCCAATCGGACTAGCGGGATACAATGAGCAGTTCTTC | CASSPPIGLAGYNEQFF
15 | TRBJ1-6 | TRBV5-1 | TRBD1 | few | TGCGCCAGCAGCTTACGGACAGGCGGAAATTCACCCCTCCACTTT | CASSLRTGGNSPLHF
13 | TRBJ1-5 | TRBV6-1 | . | . | TGTGCCAGCAGTGAGGGCCTTAATCAGCCCCAGCATTTT | CASSEGLNQPQHF
17 | TRBJ2-1 | TRBV11-2 | . | . | TGTGCCAGCACCCCGAGGGGGGGAGGGCCCCCAAGCAATGAGCAGTTCTTC | CASTPRGGGPPSNEQFF
15 | TRBJ2-7 | TRBV15 | . | . | TGTGCCACCAGCAGAGAACGCTCGGGCTCCTACGAGCAGTACTTC | CATSRERSGSYEQYF